This T cell receptor (beta chain) was recorded in a study of shared clonotypes between healthy human individuals. Study-wide findings and caveats: Since donors were few, the genetic and exposure-history diversity represented was limited.

CDR3 length: 15 residues. Germline assignment: CDR1 SSHAT and CDR2 FNYEAQ (reference sequence). TCRdb keeps only in-frame clones here, not all; method: immunoSEQ multiplex PCR. The repertoire includes around 500,000 clones, roughly 80% of them detected once, and less than 15% sits in the top ten. As concerns this clone: The antigen is not known. At one end, the junction sequence differs from germline, possibly due to a read error.

Sequences were obtained from PBMCs. The clonotype comes from a woman aged 40 to 50 in good health. Some clones in this sample may be carry-over from other donors' samples. The chain joins TRBV7-7 to TRBJ2-1; 8 nucleotides align to TRBD2. Here the CDR3 DNA reads TGTGCTAGCAGCCCGACAGCGGGAGCCAGGAGGGAGCAGTTCTTC. Amino acids: CASSPTAGARREQFF.